These 31 T cell receptor beta chains were sequenced from one sample in a study of blood T cell repertoires in COVID-19. This table comes from immunoSEQ multiplex PCR, and its TCRdb copy is limited to in-frame clones, with some not included. The sample holds about 84,000 clones, over 65% seen once. The material sequenced was peripheral blood. These receptors were obtained from a man aged 45-60 years with active or convalescent COVID-19.

This rearrangement joins TRBV2 to TRBJ2-7; 11 bases line up with TRBD2. The CDR3 is 15 amino acids. The germline CDR1 and CDR2 sequences are SNHLY and FYNNEI. After removal of 6 bases from V and 4 bases from J, the junction contained 8 bases not matched to a gene. The CDR3 coding sequence is TGTGCCAGCAGAAGAACTAGCGGGGGATATTACGAGCAGTACTTC. Protein: CASRRTSGGYYEQYF.

This sequence joins TRBV21-1 and TRBJ2-7; the table's D call, TRBD1, was not checked against the DNA. TRBV21-1 is listed as a pseudogene. The CDR3 loop spans 21 amino acids. CDR3 protein: CASSTDGSKGQGPRGTYEQYF. In nucleotides, the CDR3 is TGTGCCAGCAGCACGGACGGGTCTAAAGGACAGGGGCCGCGAGGCACCTACGAGCAGTACTTC.

V is TRBV12-5 and J is TRBJ2-1, with D perhaps TRBD2 (7 bases). The CDR3 has 12 amino acids. CDR1 and CDR2 (germline): LGHNT, FRNRAP. Trimming removed 5 bases from V and 15 bases from J, with 17 bases in between. The CDR3 sequence is CASGPDRGGAFF. The CDR3 bases are TGTGCTAGTGGTCCAGATAGAGGGGGGGCGTTCTTC. Full variable domain (missing parts from reference TRBV12-5 and TRBJ2-1): DARVTQTPRHKVTEMGQEVTMRCQPILGHNTVFWYRQTMMQGLELLAYFRNRAPLDDSGMPKDRFSAEMPDATLATLKIQPSEPRDSAVYFCASGPDRGGAFFGPGTRLTVL.

The table lists this clone with a few counts. The J gene is TRBJ2-1, the V gene TRBV7-3; D unresolved. The V and J ends lost 5 bases and 8 bases respectively, with 19 bases between them. CDR1 and CDR2 from the germline V gene are SGHTA and FQGTGA. CDR3 size: 15 residues. The CDR3 spells CASSPFPLTSDEQFF. The CDR3 DNA sequence: TGTGCCAGCAGCCCCTTCCCCTTAACTTCCGATGAGCAGTTCTTC.

This chain connects TRBV4-1 to TRBJ2-3, with 7 positions matching TRBD1. This CDR3 is 15 amino acids long. The V gene end was trimmed by 0 bases and the J gene end by 6 bases; junction bases not matched to a gene: 6. The germline gives CDR1 MGHRA, CDR2 YSYEKL. DNA for the CDR3: TGCGCCAGCAGCCAAGATGAGGGGGCGAGGGATACGCAGTATTTT. This translates into CASSQDEGARDTQYF.

The chain combines TRBV4-3 with TRBJ2-7, with TRBD1 identical over 10 bases. The CDR3 length is 14 residues. Trimming at V came to 4 bases and at J to 3 bases, leaving 3 bases not matched to a gene. Germline-derived CDR1 and CDR2 are LGHNA and YSLEER. The CDR3 sequence: CASSPGTGDYEQYF. CDR3 nucleotides: TGCGCCAGCAGCCCCGGGACAGGGGACTACGAGCAGTACTTC.

The rearrangement joins TRBV11-3 to TRBJ1-1; D is possibly TRBD1 (6 bases). The germline V and J ends were trimmed by 3 bases and 5 bases, with 10 bases remaining between them. CDR1 and CDR2 (germline): SGHNT, YENEEA. The CDR3 loop spans 13 amino acids. DNA of the CDR3: TGTGCCAGCAGCTTTACAGGGAGTACTGAAGCTTTCTTT. It yields the protein CASSFTGSTEAFF.

The chain carries TRBV7-3 and TRBJ2-5; TRBD2 agrees at 8 bases. CDR1 is SGHTA and CDR2 is FQGTGA in the germline V gene. CDR3 length: 13 amino acids. V was clipped by 8 bases and J by 5 bases; unmatched bases: 7. Written as DNA, the CDR3 is TGTGCCAGCCGCGGGGGGCCGGGGGAGACCCAGTACTTC. It codes for CASRGGPGETQYF.

The J gene is TRBJ2-3, the V gene TRBV11-3; weak D call: TRBD1 (5 bases). The CDR3 totals 14 residues. V dropped 5 bases and J dropped 5 bases, with 14 bases sitting between them. Germline CDR1 and CDR2: SGHNT and YENEEA. The CDR3 nucleotides are TGTGCCAGCAGCCTCGACAGTTCAAGAGATACGCAGTATTTT. Translated: CASSLDSSRDTQYF.

The chain links TRBV10-3 to TRBJ2-5; tentatively, D is TRBD2 (5 bases). The CDR3 runs to 14 residues. Germline loops: CDR1 ENHRY, CDR2 SYGVKD. V lost 2 bases and J lost 4, with 11 bases in between. The CDR3 sequence: CAISEPREGETQYF. The CDR3 DNA reads as TGTGCCATCAGTGAGCCGCGTGAGGGAGAGACCCAGTACTTC.

CDR3 sequence reads: CASSQDPGTASYNEQFF. The DNA for the CDR3 is TGCGCCAGCAGCCAAGATCCTGGGACTGCCTCTTACAATGAGCAGTTCTTC. The rearrangement uses TRBV4-1 and TRBJ2-1; D is possibly TRBD2 (6 bases). The CDR3 has 17 residues. Trimming took 0 bases from V and 4 from J, leaving 16 bases between them. Germline values: CDR1 MGHRA, CDR2 YSYEKL.

This chain uses TRBV5-1 with TRBJ2-7, with TRBD1 matching over 9 bases. The length of the CDR3 is 15 residues. Germline CDR1 SGHRS, CDR2 YFSETQ. Germline trimming cut 5 bases from V and 2 bases from J; bases unmatched to any gene: 8. The CDR3 protein is CASSPTGGTPYEQYF. The DNA of the CDR3 is TGCGCCAGCAGTCCCACAGGGGGCACGCCCTACGAGCAGTACTTC.

This chain joins TRBV23-1 and TRBJ2-2, with D possibly matching TRBD2 (6 bases). TRBV23-1 is marked as an open reading frame, function uncertain. This CDR3 is 16 amino acids long. V gave up 7 bases and J gave up 4 bases, with 19 bases separating them. The CDR3 DNA reads as TGCGCCAGCACAAGCCGTAAGACTAGGCCCACCGGGGAGCTGTTTTTT. It specifies CASTSRKTRPTGELFF.

This clone was seen a handful of times. The chain uses TRBV5-6 and TRBJ1-2, with 9 positions matching TRBD1. The CDR3 contains 14 residues. Germline V lookup: CDR1 SGHDT, CDR2 YYEEEE. After removal of 4 bases from V and 8 bases from J, the junction contained 9 bases not matched to a gene. CDR3 nucleotides: TGTGCCAGCAGCCCCGGGACAGGGTCTAGAGGCTACACCTTC. It codes for CASSPGTGSRGYTF.

This clone has a handful of counts. The chain has TRBV12-3 or TRBV12-4 and TRBJ1-2; 9 bases are shared with TRBD1. The CDR3 length is 13 residues. The V gene end was trimmed by 3 bases and the J gene end by 8 bases; junction bases not matched to a gene: 4. CDR3 bases: TGTGCCAGCAGTTTCTCGACAGGGGGAGGCTACACCTTC. As protein: CASSFSTGGGYTF.

The chain uses TRBV5-1 and TRBJ1-4; 8 bases fit TRBD1. Germline CDR1 reads SGHRS; CDR2 reads YFSETQ. There are 16 residues in the CDR3. V was pared by 4 bases and J by 7 bases, with 12 bases of the junction left unmatched. The chain's CDR3 is CASSLTITGGSEKLFF. The CDR3 coding sequence is TGCGCCAGCAGCCTAACCATTACAGGGGGAAGTGAAAAACTGTTTTTT.

This chain uses TRBV2 with TRBJ2-3; 7 bases are shared with TRBD1. The CDR3 loop spans 14 amino acids. V shed 7 bases, J shed 2 bases, and the junction held 6 bases outside the gene matches. Germline V lookup: CDR1 SNHLY, CDR2 FYNNEI. CDR3 DNA sequence: TGTGCCAGCATACAGGGGCCCCTCACAGATACGCAGTATTTT. Protein: CASIQGPLTDTQYF. Filled out from reference TRBV2 and TRBJ2-3, the complete variable domain reads EPEVTQTPSHQVTQMGQEVILRCVPISNHLYFYWYRQILGQKVEFLVSFYNNEISEKSEIFDDQFSVERPDGSNFTLKIRSTKLEDSAMYFCASIQGPLTDTQYFGPGTRLTVL.

J is TRBJ2-1 and V is TRBV25-1, with TRBD1 matching over 7 bases. J gave up 5 bases and V 6 bases, and 10 bases lay outside the gene matches. The CDR3 consists of 15 residues. Germline V gene lookup returns CDR1 MGHDK and CDR2 SYGVNS. The CDR3 sequence is CASRPGQLTHNEQFF. CDR3 DNA sequence: TGTGCCAGCAGACCGGGACAGCTCACTCACAATGAGCAGTTCTTC.

This chain uses TRBV10-3 with TRBJ1-2, with TRBD1 identical over 12 bases. The germline V gene has CDR1 ENHRY and CDR2 SYGVKD. V shed 6 bases and J 5 bases; nucleotides not matched to a gene: 13. CDR3 length: 17 residues. CDR3 DNA: TGTGCCATCAGCTATCCGGGACAGGGGGCGGTCGGGTATGGCTACACCTTC. This gives the protein CAISYPGQGAVGYGYTF.

CDR3 in amino acids: CASSLVGQGLTDTQYF. In nucleotides, the CDR3 is TGTGCCAGCAGCTTGGTGGGCCAGGGCCTCACAGATACGCAGTATTTT. The chain has TRBV13 and TRBJ2-3; TRBD1 is a possible D gene (5 bases). Trimming left V 3 bases short and J 2 bases short, with 15 bases between. From germline, CDR1 is PRHDT and CDR2 FYEKMQ (reference sequence). This CDR3 is 16 amino acids long. Using reference TRBV13 and TRBJ2-3 for the parts outside the CDR3, the full variable domain is AAGVIQSPRHLIKEKRETATLKCYPIPRHDTVYWYQQGPGQDPQFLISFYEKMQSDKGSIPDRFSAQQFSDYHSELNMSSLELGDSALYFCASSLVGQGLTDTQYFGPGTRLTVL.

The V gene is TRBV11-3, the J gene TRBJ2-7, with D tentatively TRBD2 (6 bases). This CDR3 has 12 residues. CDR1 is SGHNT, CDR2 YENEEA, per germline. The DNA of the CDR3 is TGTACTTTCTGGCGGGGAAGGAACGAGCAGTACTTC. Protein: CTFWRGRNEQYF. Full variable domain (remainder filled in from reference TRBV11-3 and TRBJ2-7): EAGVVQSPRYKIIEKKQPVAFWCNPISGHNTLYWYLQNLGQGPELLIRYENEEAVDDSQLPKDRFSAERLKGVDSTLKIQPAELGDSAVYLCTFWRGRNEQYFGPGTRLTVT.

The V call is TRBV18, the J call TRBJ2-2, with 7 positions matching TRBD1. The CDR3 runs to 18 residues. V lost 4 bases and J lost 3; bases outside the gene matches: 14. The germline CDR1 and CDR2 sequences are KGHSH and LQKENI. This chain's CDR3 is CASSQITGDGTDTGELFF. The CDR3 DNA reads as TGTGCCAGCTCACAGATAACAGGGGACGGTACGGACACCGGGGAGCTGTTTTTT.

This clone was seen just once. This rearrangement joins TRBV5-4 to TRBJ2-1, with 13 bases lining up with TRBD2. In germline, CDR1 is SGHNT, CDR2 YYREEE (reference sequence). With 0 bases clipped from V and 5 bases from J, the junction kept 2 bases outside the gene matches. The CDR3 length is 16 residues. Here the CDR3 DNA reads TGTGCCAGCAGCTTGGGGGGACTAGCGGGGAACAATGAGCAGTTCTTC. Its protein product is CASSLGGLAGNNEQFF.

This sequence joins TRBV5-1 and TRBJ2-3; 11 nucleotides line up with TRBD2. J lost 2 bases, V lost 6 bases, and 5 bases had no gene match. Germline lookup yields CDR1 SGHRS and CDR2 YFSETQ. This CDR3 has 15 residues. In DNA, the CDR3 is TGCGCCAGCACCCCGACTAGCGGGGCCACAGATACGCAGTATTTT. This sequence encodes CASTPTSGATDTQYF.

The rearrangement links TRBV5-1 to TRBJ2-1, with 11 bases lining up with TRBD2. Germline V gene sequence: CDR1 SGHRS, CDR2 YFSETQ. The trim removed 3 bases at V and 2 bases at J, leaving 4 bases unmatched. The CDR3 loop spans 16 amino acids. The CDR3 DNA reads as TGCGCCAGCAGCTCAACTAGCGGGGGTCCCTACAATGAGCAGTTCTTC. Translation: CASSSTSGGPYNEQFF. Looking up the rest from reference TRBV5-1 and TRBJ2-1 gives the full variable domain: KAGVTQTPRYLIKTRGQQVTLSCSPISGHRSVSWYQQTPGQGLQFLFEYFSETQRNKGNFPGRFSGRQFSNSRSEMNVSTLELGDSALYLCASSSTSGGPYNEQFFGPGTRLTVL.

The chain carries TRBV4-2 and TRBJ1-5; 8 bases line up with TRBD1. The trim removed 0 bases at V and 7 bases at J, leaving 8 bases unmatched. CDR3 size: 16 residues. CDR1 and CDR2 from the germline V gene are LGHNA and YNFKEQ. The CDR3 sequence is CASSQEDRGANQPQHF. CDR3 coding DNA: TGTGCCAGCAGCCAAGAAGACAGGGGAGCAAACCAGCCCCAGCATTTT.

The rearrangement uses TRBV12-3 or TRBV12-4 and TRBJ1-1, with no clear D. The CDR3 is made up of 13 amino acids. The germline V and J ends were trimmed by 6 bases and 14 bases, with 22 bases remaining between them. Written as DNA, the CDR3 is TGTGCCAGCAGGCCCCGGGCGGCCCCGGGGAAATTCTTT. Amino acid sequence: CASRPRAAPGKFF.

The CDR3 region is CASSERDRGWQPQHF. CDR3 nucleotides: TGTGCCAGCAGTGAACGCGACAGGGGATGGCAGCCCCAGCATTTT. The chain is built from TRBV6-1 and TRBJ1-5; 8 positions agree with TRBD1. In germline, CDR1 is MNHNS, CDR2 SASEGT. There are 15 residues in the CDR3. Trimming cost V 2 bases and J 7 bases; bases outside gene matches: 7.

This chain connects TRBV12-5 to TRBJ1-4, with 8 bases lining up with TRBD1. Germline V gene lookup returns CDR1 LGHNT and CDR2 FRNRAP. Germline trimming cut 3 bases from V and 8 bases from J; bases unmatched to any gene: 5. The CDR3 extends over 14 amino acids. DNA for the CDR3: TGTGCTAGTGGTTTAGGGACAGGTGACGAAAAACTGTTTTTT. This codes for CASGLGTGDEKLFF.

V is TRBV19 and J is TRBJ2-2; D not resolved. With 1 base removed from V and 5 bases from J, the gap between germline ends came to 5 bases. The CDR3 has 13 amino acids. Germline loops: CDR1 LNHDA, CDR2 SQIVND (reference sequence). The CDR3 sequence is CASSIAVTGELFF. In DNA, the CDR3 is TGTGCCAGTAGTATAGCAGTTACCGGGGAGCTGTTTTTT. The full variable domain, completed using reference TRBV19 and TRBJ2-2, is DGGITQSPKYLFRKEGQNVTLSCEQNLNHDAMYWYRQDPGQGLRLIYYSQIVNDFQKGDIAEGYSVSREKKESFPLTVTSAQKNPTAFYLCASSIAVTGELFFGEGSRLTVL.

The V and J genes are TRBV4-1 and TRBJ2-5, with 11 bases lining up with TRBD1. CDR1 and CDR2 from the germline V gene are MGHRA and YSYEKL. This CDR3 spans 17 amino acids. V was clipped by 3 bases and J by 1 base; unmatched bases: 7. The chain's CDR3 is CASSHKRGQGAQETQYF. DNA for the CDR3: TGCGCCAGCAGCCATAAAAGAGGACAGGGGGCCCAAGAGACCCAGTACTTC.